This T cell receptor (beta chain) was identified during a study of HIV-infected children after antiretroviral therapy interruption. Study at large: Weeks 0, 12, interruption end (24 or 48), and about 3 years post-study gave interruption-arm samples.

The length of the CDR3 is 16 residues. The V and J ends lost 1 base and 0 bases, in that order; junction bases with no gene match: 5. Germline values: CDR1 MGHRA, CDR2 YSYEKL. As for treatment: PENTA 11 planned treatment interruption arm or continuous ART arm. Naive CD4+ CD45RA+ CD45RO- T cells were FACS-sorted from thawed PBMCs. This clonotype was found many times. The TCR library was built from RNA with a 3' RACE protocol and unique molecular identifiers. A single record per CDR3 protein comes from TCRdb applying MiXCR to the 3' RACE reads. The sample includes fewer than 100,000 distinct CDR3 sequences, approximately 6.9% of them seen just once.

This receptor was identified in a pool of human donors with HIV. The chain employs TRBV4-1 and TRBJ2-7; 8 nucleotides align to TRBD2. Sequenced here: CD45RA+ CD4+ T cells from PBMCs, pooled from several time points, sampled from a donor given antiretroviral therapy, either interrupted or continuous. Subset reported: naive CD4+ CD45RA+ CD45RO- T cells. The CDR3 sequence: CASSQGPLAGSYEQYF. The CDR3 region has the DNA TGCGCCAGCAGCCAAGGACCGCTAGCGGGCTCCTACGAGCAGTACTTC.